This T cell receptor (beta chain) was identified in a study of blood T cell repertoires in COVID-19. Study as a whole: The United States, Italy and Spain supplied acute and convalescent COVID-19 samples. The analysed material was cDNA or gDNA that came from T cells, B-cell-depleted T cells, or PBMCs.

Per the original data handling: Amplification with reference gene primers provided the estimates of nucleated cell counts. Profiled with immunoSEQ multiplex PCR; TCRdb holds only in-frame clones, not every one. The V and J calls and the clone size are those of that table, but D and trimming were determined from the DNA. This sample has some 310,000 clones, with around 86% found just once. The CDR3 has 13 residues. With 5 bases removed from V and 4 bases from J, the gap between germline ends came to 12 bases. CDR1 and CDR2 (germline): SGHDT, YYEEEE. The chain couples TRBV5-6 to TRBJ1-2, with D tentatively TRBD1 (6 bases). The sequence derives from a man aged 45-65 years with active or convalescent COVID-19. The source material was peripheral blood. The CDR3 spells CASRFTGIYGYTF. The CDR3 coding sequence is TGTGCCAGCAGGTTCACAGGGATCTATGGCTACACCTTC.